This TCR beta chain comes out of a study of patients and donors after allogeneic stem cell transplantation. TCRdb redid the calling of the RT-PCR reads with MiXCR, one entry per CDR3 protein. The sample contains about a million distinct CDR3 sequences, roughly 17% of which appear only once. The CDR3 length is 17 residues. Germline V gene data show CDR1 as MNHNS and CDR2 as SASEGT. V lost 8 bases and J lost 6, with 26 bases in between. This clonotype was observed a handful of times. The specimen sequenced was blood, either unsorted or a sorted T cell fraction (not recorded which). The chain carries TRBV6-1 and TRBJ2-1; D might be TRBD1 or TRBD2, each matching 7 bases. This sequence was found in a human donor who was either an allogeneic HSCT recipient or a stem cell or donor lymphocyte infusion donor (not recorded which). It is not recorded whose cells these are; they may come from a transplant donor. The CDR3 coding sequence is TGTGCCAGCTCTCCAGGGGGGGCCAGGAGATACAGCAATGAGCAGTTCTTC. Residues: CASSPGGARRYSNEQFF.